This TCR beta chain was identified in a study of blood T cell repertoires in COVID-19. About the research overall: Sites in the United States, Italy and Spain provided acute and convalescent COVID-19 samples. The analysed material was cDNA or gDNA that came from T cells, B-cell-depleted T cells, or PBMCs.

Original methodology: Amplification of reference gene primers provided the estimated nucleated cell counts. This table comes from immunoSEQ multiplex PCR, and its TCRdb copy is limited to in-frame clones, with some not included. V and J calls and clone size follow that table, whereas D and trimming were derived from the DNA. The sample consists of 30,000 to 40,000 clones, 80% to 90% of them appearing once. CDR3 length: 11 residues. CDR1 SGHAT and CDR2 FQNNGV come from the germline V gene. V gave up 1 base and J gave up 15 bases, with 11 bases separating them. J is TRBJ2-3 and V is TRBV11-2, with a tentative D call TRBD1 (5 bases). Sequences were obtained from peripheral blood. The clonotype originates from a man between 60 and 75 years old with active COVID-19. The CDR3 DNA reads TGTGCCAGCAGCTTAGGGGGCCCATGTTATTTT. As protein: CASSLGGPCYF.